This TCR beta chain is from a study of blood T cells in healthy people across ages. Regarding the study as a whole: TCR beta diversity tracked closely with naive T cell percentage.

Of note for this clonotype: The antigen is not known.

This CDR3 spans 17 amino acids. Then a second PCR, running roughly 6 to 12 cycles, was carried out with a sample-barcoded 5' primer and a J-beta primer mix. Carrying 12 random nucleotides, a template-switch adaptor labeled each individual cDNA molecule. TCRdb redid the calling of the 5' RACE reads with MiXCR, one entry per CDR3 protein. Among 800,000 to 950,000 distinct CDR3 sequences listed, 25% to 30% were seen once. These data are also associated with another study on T cells of mothers and their children. From that study: The authors used all extracted RNA for cDNA synthesis, at about 1.6 ug per 15 ul. The second PCR used the M1S primer, and this primer added sample barcodes and 2-4 random nucleotides.

The TCR comes from a woman aged 40 to 50 in good health. Sequencing was carried out using blood. The V gene is TRBV21-1, the J gene TRBJ2-7; TRBD1, the D gene given by the table, was not confirmed from the DNA. TRBV21-1 corresponds to a pseudogene. CDR3 amino acids: CASSKAPDGTANDEQYV. CDR3 nucleotides: TGTGCCAGCAGCAAAGCCCCGGACGGGACAGCGAACGACGAGCAGTACGTC.